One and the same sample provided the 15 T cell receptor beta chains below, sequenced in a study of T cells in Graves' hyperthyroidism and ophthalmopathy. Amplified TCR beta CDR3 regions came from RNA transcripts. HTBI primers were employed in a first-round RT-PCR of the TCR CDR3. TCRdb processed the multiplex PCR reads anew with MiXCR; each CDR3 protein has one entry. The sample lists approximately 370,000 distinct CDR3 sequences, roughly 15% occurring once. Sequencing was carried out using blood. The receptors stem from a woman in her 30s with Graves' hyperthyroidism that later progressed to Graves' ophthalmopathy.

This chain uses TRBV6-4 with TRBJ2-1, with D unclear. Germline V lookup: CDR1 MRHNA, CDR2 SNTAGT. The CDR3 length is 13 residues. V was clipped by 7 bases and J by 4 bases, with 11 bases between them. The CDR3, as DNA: TGTGCCAGCACCAGTTTAACTTACAATGAGCAGTTCTTC. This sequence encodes CASTSLTYNEQFF.

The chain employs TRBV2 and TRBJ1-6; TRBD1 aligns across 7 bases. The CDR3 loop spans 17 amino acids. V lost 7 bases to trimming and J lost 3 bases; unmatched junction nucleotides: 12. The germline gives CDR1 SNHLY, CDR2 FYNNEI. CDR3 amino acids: CASNGQDTVLYNSPLHF. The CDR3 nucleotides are TGTGCCAGCAATGGACAGGACACAGTCCTCTATAATTCACCCCTCCACTTT.

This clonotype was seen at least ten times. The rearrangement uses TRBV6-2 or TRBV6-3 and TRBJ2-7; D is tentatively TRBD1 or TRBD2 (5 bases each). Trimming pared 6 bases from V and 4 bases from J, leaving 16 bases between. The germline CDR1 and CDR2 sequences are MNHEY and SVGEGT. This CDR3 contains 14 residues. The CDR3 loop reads CASSLPRGRYEQYF. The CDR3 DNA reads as TGTGCCAGCAGCCTACCCCGGGGCAGGTACGAGCAGTACTTC.

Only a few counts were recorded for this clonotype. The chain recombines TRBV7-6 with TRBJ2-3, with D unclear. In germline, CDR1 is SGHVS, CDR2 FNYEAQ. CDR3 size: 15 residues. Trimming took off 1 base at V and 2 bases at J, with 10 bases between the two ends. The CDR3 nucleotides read TGTGCCAGCAGCTTAGTCCCAGACTCCACAGATACGCAGTATTTT. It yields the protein CASSLVPDSTDTQYF.

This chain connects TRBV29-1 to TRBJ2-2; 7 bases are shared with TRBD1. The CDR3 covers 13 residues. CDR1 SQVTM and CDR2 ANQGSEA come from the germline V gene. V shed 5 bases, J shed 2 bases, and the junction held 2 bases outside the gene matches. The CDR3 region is CSVRGRNTGELFF. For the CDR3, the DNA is TGCAGCGTTAGGGGGCGAAACACCGGGGAGCTGTTTTTT.

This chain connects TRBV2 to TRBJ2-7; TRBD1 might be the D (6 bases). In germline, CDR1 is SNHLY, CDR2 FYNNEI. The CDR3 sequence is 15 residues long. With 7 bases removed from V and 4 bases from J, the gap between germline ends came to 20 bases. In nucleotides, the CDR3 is TGTGCCAGCATTACTATTCCGGGACACAATTACGAGCAGTACTTC. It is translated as CASITIPGHNYEQYF.

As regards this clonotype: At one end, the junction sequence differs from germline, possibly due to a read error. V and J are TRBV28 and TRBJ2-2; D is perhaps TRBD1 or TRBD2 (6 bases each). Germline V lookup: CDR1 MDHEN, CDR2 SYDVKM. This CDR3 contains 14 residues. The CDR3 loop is CASSLRGDTGELLF. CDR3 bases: TGTGCCAGCAGTTTAAGGGGGGACACCGGGGAGCTGCTTTTT. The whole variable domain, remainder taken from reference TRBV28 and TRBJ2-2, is DVKVTQSSRYLVKRTGEKVFLECVQDMDHENMFWYRQDPGLGLRLIYFSYDVKMKEKGDIPEGYSVSREKKERFSLILESASTNQTSMYLCASSLRGDTGELLFGEGSRLTVL.

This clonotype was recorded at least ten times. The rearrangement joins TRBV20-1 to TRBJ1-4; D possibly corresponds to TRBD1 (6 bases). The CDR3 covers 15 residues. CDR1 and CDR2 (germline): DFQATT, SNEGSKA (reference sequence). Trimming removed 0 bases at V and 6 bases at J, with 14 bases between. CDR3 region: CSARDGDILDEKLFF. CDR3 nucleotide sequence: TGCAGTGCTAGAGATGGGGACATCCTCGATGAAAAACTGTTTTTT.

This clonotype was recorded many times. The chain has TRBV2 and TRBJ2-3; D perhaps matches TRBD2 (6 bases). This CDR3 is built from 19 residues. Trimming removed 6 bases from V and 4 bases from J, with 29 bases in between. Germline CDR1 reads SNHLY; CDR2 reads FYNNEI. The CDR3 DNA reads TGTGCCAGCAGCGCCCGGTCCGGGACTTCCGGGCTCGGGGCAGATACGCAGTATTTT. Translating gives CASSARSGTSGLGADTQYF.

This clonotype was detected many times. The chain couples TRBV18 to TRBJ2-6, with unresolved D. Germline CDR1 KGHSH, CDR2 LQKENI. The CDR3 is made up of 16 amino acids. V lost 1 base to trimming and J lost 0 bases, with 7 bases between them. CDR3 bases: TGTGCCAGCTCACCACGGTCCGACTCTGGGGCCAACGTCCTGACTTTC. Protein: CASSPRSDSGANVLTF. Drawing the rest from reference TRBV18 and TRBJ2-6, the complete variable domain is NAGVMQNPRHLVRRRGQEARLRCSPMKGHSHVYWYRQLPEEGLKFMVYLQKENIIDESGMPKERFSAEFPKEGPSILRIQQVVRGDSAAYFCASSPRSDSGANVLTFGAGSRLTVL.

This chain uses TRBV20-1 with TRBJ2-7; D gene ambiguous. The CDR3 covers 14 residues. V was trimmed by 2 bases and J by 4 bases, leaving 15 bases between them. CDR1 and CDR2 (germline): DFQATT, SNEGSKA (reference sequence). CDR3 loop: CSARFPCPSYEQYV. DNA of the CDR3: TGCAGTGCTAGATTTCCTTGCCCCTCGTACGAGCAGTACGTC.

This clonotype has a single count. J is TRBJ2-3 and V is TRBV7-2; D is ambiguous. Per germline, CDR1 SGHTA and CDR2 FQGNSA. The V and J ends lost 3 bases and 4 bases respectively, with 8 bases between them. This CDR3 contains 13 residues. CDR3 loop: CASSLGNADTQYF. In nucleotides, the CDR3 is TGTGCCAGCAGCTTGGGGAACGCAGATACGCAGTATTTT. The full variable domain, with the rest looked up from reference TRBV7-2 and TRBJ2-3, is GAGVSQSPSNKVTEKGKDVELRCDPISGHTALYWYRQSLGQGLEFLIYFQGNSAPDKSGLPSDRFSAERTGGSVSTLTIQRTQQEDSAVYLCASSLGNADTQYFGPGTRLTVL.

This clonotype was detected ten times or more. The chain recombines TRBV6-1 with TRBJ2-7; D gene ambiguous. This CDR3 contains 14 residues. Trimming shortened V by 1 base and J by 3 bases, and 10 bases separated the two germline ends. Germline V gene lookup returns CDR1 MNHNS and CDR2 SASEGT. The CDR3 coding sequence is TGTGCCAGCAGTGAAGGTTTGGGATTCTACGAGCAGTACTTC. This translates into CASSEGLGFYEQYF.

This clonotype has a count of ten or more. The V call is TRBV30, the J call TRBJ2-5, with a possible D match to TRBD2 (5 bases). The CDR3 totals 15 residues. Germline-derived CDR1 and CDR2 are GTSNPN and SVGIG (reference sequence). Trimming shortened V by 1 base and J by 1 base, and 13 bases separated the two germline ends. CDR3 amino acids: CAWSAPPGFQETQYF. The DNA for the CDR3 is TGTGCCTGGAGTGCCCCTCCGGGATTCCAAGAGACCCAGTACTTC.

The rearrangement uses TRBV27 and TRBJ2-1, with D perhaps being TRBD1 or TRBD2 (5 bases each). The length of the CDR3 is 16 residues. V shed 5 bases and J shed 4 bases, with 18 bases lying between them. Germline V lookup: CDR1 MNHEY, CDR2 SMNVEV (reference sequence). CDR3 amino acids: CASSQLGVPKYNEQFF. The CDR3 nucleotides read TGTGCCAGCAGTCAACTGGGGGTCCCTAAATACAATGAGCAGTTCTTC.